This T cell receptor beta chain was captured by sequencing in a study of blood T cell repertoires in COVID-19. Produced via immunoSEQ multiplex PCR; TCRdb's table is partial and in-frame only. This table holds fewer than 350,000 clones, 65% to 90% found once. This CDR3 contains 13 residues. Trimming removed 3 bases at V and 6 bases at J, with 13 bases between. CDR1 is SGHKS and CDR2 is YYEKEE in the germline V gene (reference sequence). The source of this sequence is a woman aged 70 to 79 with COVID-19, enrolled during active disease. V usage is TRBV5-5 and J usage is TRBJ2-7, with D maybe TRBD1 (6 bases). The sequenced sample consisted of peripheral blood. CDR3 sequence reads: CASSSLQGSEQYF. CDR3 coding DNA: TGTGCCAGCAGCTCCTTACAGGGAAGCGAGCAGTACTTC.